The 24 T cell receptor beta chains given below trace back to one sample, sequenced in a study of human T cells and chemical hapten exposure. Specified time point: pre-sensitization, week 0. Specified treatment: therapeutic diphenylcyclopropenone sensitization with weekly scalp DPC. TCRdb independently ran MiXCR on the RACE reads; one entry per CDR3 protein. Of tens of thousands of distinct CDR3 sequences in the sample, roughly 9.1% were seen once. Sequencing was performed on whole blood, taken in connection with sensitization to the hapten diphenylcyclopropenone (DPC). Source of these receptors: a woman between 40 and 55 years old with alopecia areata. Some clones in this sample may be carry-over from other donors' samples.

The rearrangement joins TRBV20-1 to TRBJ1-2, with 7 bases fitting TRBD1. Germline V gives CDR1 DFQATT, CDR2 SNEGSKA (reference sequence). J gave up 7 bases and V 5 bases, and 4 bases lay outside the gene matches. This CDR3 comprises 11 residues. As DNA, the CDR3 is TGCAGTGCTGGGACAGAAACTGGCTACACCTTC. Encoded protein: CSAGTETGYTF.

The chain couples TRBV7-9 to TRBJ2-7; 9 bases match TRBD1. Germline V gene data show CDR1 as SEHNR and CDR2 as FQNEAQ (reference sequence). This CDR3 spans 15 amino acids. Trimming at V came to 2 bases and at J to 5 bases, leaving 7 bases not matched to a gene. CDR3 protein: CASSLRSGTGNEQYF. The DNA for the CDR3 is TGTGCCAGCAGCTTACGATCTGGGACAGGGAACGAGCAGTACTTC.

This clonotype was seen more than once but under ten times. The chain couples TRBV6-2 or TRBV6-3 to TRBJ1-2; 12 nucleotides align to TRBD1. The junction had 6 bases not matched to a gene; V was cut back by 4 bases and J by 6 bases. CDR3 length equals 15 residues. Germline CDR1 MNHEY, CDR2 SVGEGT. The CDR3 loop reads CASSSTGTGGHGYTF. The CDR3 DNA sequence: TGTGCCAGCAGTTCCACCGGGACAGGGGGCCATGGCTACACCTTC.

This clonotype appeared many times. This chain uses TRBV7-6 with TRBJ2-3, with TRBD2 matching over 12 bases. CDR3 length equals 14 residues. Germline V CDR1 and CDR2: SGHVS, FNYEAQ. V gave up 4 bases and J gave up 7 bases; unmatched junction bases: 3. CDR3 nucleotides: TGTGCCAGCAGCTCGACTAGCGGGGGCTATACGCAGTATTTT. This sequence encodes CASSSTSGGYTQYF.

This clonotype was detected many times. This chain uses TRBV20-1 with TRBJ2-1; D gene uncertain. There are 12 residues in the CDR3. CDR1 is DFQATT and CDR2 is SNEGSKA in the germline V gene (reference sequence). The V gene lost 7 bases and the J gene lost 1 base, with 8 bases spanning the gap. CDR3 DNA sequence: TGCAGTGGGCAAGGGTCCTACAATGAGCAGTTCTTC. Protein product: CSGQGSYNEQFF.

This clonotype was recorded a few times. The chain employs TRBV21-1 and TRBJ1-1. TRBV21-1 constitutes a pseudogene. The CDR3 spans 19 residues. The CDR3 DNA follows: TGTGCCAGCAGCAAATGCGTCGGTTTGGAGTTACAGTTGAACACTGAAGCTTTCTTT. Protein product: CASSKCVGLELQLNTEAFF.

This clonotype turned up a few times. The CDR3 DNA reads TGTGCCAGCAGCCGCAGGGAGGGGGAGACCCAGTACTTC. This sequence encodes CASSRREGETQYF. This chain joins TRBV4-2 and TRBJ2-5, with 7 bases matching TRBD2. This CDR3 is 13 amino acids long. CDR1 is LGHNA, CDR2 YNFKEQ, per germline. Trimming at V came to 4 bases and at J to 5 bases, leaving 4 bases not matched to a gene.

This clonotype was counted many times. The chain couples TRBV10-2 to TRBJ2-2; D remains ambiguous. This CDR3 comprises 10 residues. With 6 bases removed from V and 8 bases from J, the gap between germline ends came to 4 bases. Germline CDR1 reads WSHSY; CDR2 reads SAAADI. The CDR3 DNA sequence: TGCGCCAGCAGGCTGGGGGAGCTGTTTTTT. This encodes CASRLGELFF.

The chain has TRBV4-2 and TRBJ2-3; 10 bases match TRBD2. V trimming: 0 bases; J trimming: 6 bases; junction bases outside the gene matches: 6. Germline loops: CDR1 LGHNA, CDR2 YNFKEQ. The CDR3 totals 16 residues. The CDR3 spells CASSQEDPSGGDTQYF. As DNA, the CDR3 is TGTGCCAGCAGCCAAGAAGATCCTAGCGGGGGCGATACGCAGTATTTT.

This clonotype occurred many times. The genes are TRBV29-1 and TRBJ1-1, with D possibly matching TRBD1 (5 bases). Deletions cut 5 bases from V and 7 bases from J, with 17 bases between. CDR1 and CDR2 (germline): SQVTM, ANQGSEA. The CDR3 covers 13 residues. CDR3 coding DNA: TGCAGCGTTCAGCGGGACCCGAACGATGAAGCTTTCTTT. The encoded protein is CSVQRDPNDEAFF.

This clonotype was recorded many times. V gene TRBV28 combines with J gene TRBJ1-2; possibly TRBD1 for D (5 bases). Trimming left V 6 bases short and J 1 base short, with 6 bases between. CDR1 is MDHEN, CDR2 SYDVKM, per germline. The CDR3 has 12 residues. CDR3 DNA sequence: TGTGCCAGCAGGACAGATAACTATGGCTACACCTTC. This encodes CASRTDNYGYTF.

This clonotype came up many times. The chain recombines TRBV7-2 with TRBJ2-2; weak D call: TRBD1 (5 bases). Germline CDR1 is SGHTA and CDR2 is FQGNSA. Between the trimmed V and J ends, which lost 1 base and 4 bases, there was a span of 19 bases. This CDR3 has 18 amino acids. CDR3 in DNA: TGTGCCAGCAGCTTAGGAGCCCCAGGGTACCTCAGCACCGGGGAGCTGTTTTTT. It specifies CASSLGAPGYLSTGELFF.

This clonotype showed up many times. The genes are TRBV7-2 and TRBJ2-3; TRBD1 aligns across 7 bases. V gave up 5 bases and J gave up 1 base; unmatched junction bases: 6. Per germline, CDR1 SGHTA and CDR2 FQGNSA. The CDR3 loop spans 15 amino acids. The CDR3, as DNA: TGTGCCAGCAGCCTCTCCGGGACAGGCACAGATACGCAGTATTTT. It specifies CASSLSGTGTDTQYF.

This clonotype was picked up a small number of times. The V gene is TRBV7-8, the J gene TRBJ2-3, with 8 bases matching TRBD1. Germline CDR1 SGHVS, CDR2 FQNEAQ. The CDR3 consists of 18 residues. Trimming removed 1 base from V and 0 bases from J; junction bases left unmatched: 9. CDR3 region: CASSLVDRTGFSTDTQYF. The CDR3 DNA reads TGTGCCAGCAGCTTAGTTGATCGGACAGGGTTTAGCACAGATACGCAGTATTTT.

The chain has TRBV20-1 and TRBJ2-3, with a tentative D call TRBD2 (6 bases). From germline, CDR1 is DFQATT and CDR2 SNEGSKA (reference sequence). The germline V and J ends were trimmed by 6 bases and 0 bases, with 16 bases remaining between them. This CDR3 region has 15 residues. The CDR3 DNA reads as TGCAGTGCAGACCGGCGGGGACCTAGCACAGATACGCAGTATTTT. Translation gives CSADRRGPSTDTQYF.

CDR3 DNA: TGTGCCTGGAGTGTAGTCACCCCCTCCTACGAGCAGTACTTC. It encodes CAWSVVTPSYEQYF. V gene TRBV30 combines with J gene TRBJ2-7; D uncertain. Germline CDR1 GTSNPN, CDR2 SVGIG (reference sequence). Trimming pared 0 bases from V and 0 bases from J, leaving 9 bases between. CDR3 length equals 14 residues. The full variable domain, rest sourced from reference TRBV30 and TRBJ2-7, is SQTIHQWPATLVQPVGSPLSLECTVEGTSNPNLYWYRQAAGRGLQLLFYSVGIGQISSEVPQNLSASRPQDRQFILSSKKLLLSDSGFYLCAWSVVTPSYEQYFGPGTRLTVT.

The genes are TRBV20-1 and TRBJ1-2, with 8 bases identical to TRBD1. This CDR3 contains 12 residues. The V segment lost 2 bases and the J segment 7 bases; nucleotides outside the gene matches: 3. Per germline, CDR1 DFQATT and CDR2 SNEGSKA (reference sequence). CDR3 sequence: CSARQGAAGYTF. The CDR3 nucleotides are TGCAGTGCTAGACAGGGGGCTGCTGGCTACACCTTC.

At least ten counts were recorded for this clonotype. V gene TRBV28 combines with J gene TRBJ1-4; D gene unclear. V was pared by 6 bases and J by 3 bases, with 14 bases between. Germline V gives CDR1 MDHEN, CDR2 SYDVKM. The CDR3 runs to 15 residues. The CDR3, as DNA: TGTGCCAGCAGCTACCTAAAACAAGCTAATGAAAAACTGTTTTTT. This sequence encodes CASSYLKQANEKLFF.

The J gene is TRBJ2-6, the V gene TRBV7-9, with 9 bases fitting TRBD1. J was trimmed by 11 bases and V by 5 bases; bases with no gene match: 7. CDR1 is SEHNR and CDR2 is FQNEAQ in the germline V gene (reference sequence). This CDR3 spans 14 amino acids. CDR3 coding DNA: TGTGCCAGCAGCCCCGGGACAGGGTACCACGTCCTGACTTTC. Protein sequence: CASSPGTGYHVLTF.

This clonotype was counted at least ten times. This chain uses TRBV7-9 with TRBJ2-3, with a possible D match to TRBD2 (7 bases). Germline CDR1 SEHNR, CDR2 FQNEAQ (reference sequence). The CDR3 is made up of 13 amino acids. Trimming took off 7 bases at V and 2 bases at J, with 10 bases between the two ends. For the CDR3, the DNA is TGTGCCAGCAAGGCGGGGGCCACAGATACGCAGTATTTT. It codes for CASKAGATDTQYF.

The V gene is TRBV12-3 or TRBV12-4, the J gene TRBJ2-4, with TRBD2 as a possible D gene (6 bases). The length of the CDR3 is 15 residues. V lost 5 bases to trimming and J lost 0 bases, with 11 bases between them. The CDR3 DNA reads TGTGCCAGCAGTCCGGGGGATCGAGCCAAAAACATTCAGTACTTC. The encoded protein is CASSPGDRAKNIQYF.

This clonotype appeared a few times. The genes are TRBV20-1 and TRBJ2-7; D is possibly TRBD2 (5 bases). The CDR3 is 14 residues long. Germline loops: CDR1 DFQATT, CDR2 SNEGSKA (reference sequence). The V gene lost 0 bases and the J gene lost 3 bases, with 12 bases spanning the gap. The chain's CDR3 is CSARETGNFYEQYF. The CDR3 DNA reads TGCAGTGCTAGAGAAACGGGGAACTTCTACGAGCAGTACTTC.

This clonotype occurred many times. The rearrangement links TRBV5-1 to TRBJ2-3; 7 bases map to TRBD2. Germline CDR1 and CDR2: SGHRS and YFSETQ. The CDR3 runs to 16 residues. The V and J ends lost 4 bases and 4 bases, in that order; junction bases with no gene match: 12. This CDR3 is CASSLGTITRADTQYF. CDR3 DNA: TGCGCCAGCAGCCTCGGGACTATCACCCGGGCAGATACGCAGTATTTT.

This clonotype was recorded at least ten times. The chain recombines TRBV18 with TRBJ2-3; 9 positions agree with TRBD1. CDR3 size: 16 residues. V gave up 3 bases and J gave up 0 bases; unmatched junction bases: 4. The germline V gene encodes CDR1 KGHSH and CDR2 LQKENI. The CDR3: CASSPRTGESTDTQYF. CDR3 DNA: TGTGCCAGCTCACCTCGGACAGGGGAGAGCACAGATACGCAGTATTTT.